These 5 T cell receptor beta chains came from one sample sequenced in a study of technical replicates of blood from a handful of donors. The repertoire was sequenced with immunoSEQ multiplex PCR; TCRdb's copy has only in-frame clones and lacks some. The sample carries about 78,000 clones, approximately 93% recorded once. The source material was T cells isolated from PBMCs. The receptors were sampled from a human donor in good health.

The rearrangement links TRBV18 to TRBJ2-3, with 9 bases matching TRBD1. V lost 3 bases to trimming and J lost 1 base; unmatched junction nucleotides: 8. CDR3 length: 17 amino acids. Germline values: CDR1 KGHSH, CDR2 LQKENI. CDR3 protein: CASSPSMTGGGTDTQYF. CDR3 DNA: TGTGCCAGCTCACCCTCTATGACAGGGGGGGGCACAGATACGCAGTATTTT.

The rearrangement joins TRBV2 to TRBJ2-7; D gene uncertain. With 8 bases removed from V and 6 bases from J, the gap between germline ends came to 5 bases. CDR1 SNHLY and CDR2 FYNNEI come from the germline V gene. This CDR3 has 9 amino acids. The CDR3 protein is CASGGEQYF. The CDR3 DNA follows: TGTGCCAGCGGCGGCGAGCAGTACTTC.

This chain joins TRBV11-2 and TRBJ1-5; D might be TRBD1 (5 bases). This CDR3 region has 14 residues. The germline V gene has CDR1 SGHAT and CDR2 FQNNGV. The V and J ends lost 1 base and 7 bases respectively, with 11 bases between them. The CDR3 nucleotides read TGTGCCAGCAGCTTAGCGGGTAGGGGCCAGCCCCAGCATTTT. Translated: CASSLAGRGQPQHF.

This clone occurred once. V and J are TRBV7-9 and TRBJ1-4, with no clear D. Trimming pared 4 bases from V and 6 bases from J, leaving 6 bases between. The length of the CDR3 is 12 residues. Germline V gene sequence: CDR1 SEHNR, CDR2 FQNEAQ (reference sequence). The CDR3 DNA follows: TGTGCCAGCAGCTCCGAGTATGAAAAACTGTTTTTT. Its translation is CASSSEYEKLFF.

In regard to this clone: Sequence at one end of the junction differs from germline and may be a read error. The rearrangement joins TRBV5-6 to TRBJ1-2; weak D call: TRBD1 (6 bases). Germline loops: CDR1 SGHDT, CDR2 YYEEEE. This CDR3 has 13 amino acids. The CDR3 reads CASTLEAGDGYTF. Written as DNA, the CDR3 is TGTGCCAGCACCTTGGAAGCAGGGGATGGCTACACCTTC. The full variable domain, in which reference TRBV5-6 and TRBJ1-2 provide the parts outside the CDR3, is DAGVTQSPTHLIKTRGQQVTLRCSPKSGHDTVSWYQQALGQGPQFIFQYYEEEERQRGNFPDRFSGHQFPNYSSELNVNALLLGDSALYLCASTLEAGDGYTFGSGTRLTVV.